This is a list of T cell receptor beta chains from one sample in a study of T cell repertoires in cytomegalovirus infection. These TCRs are of unknown antigen specificity. MiXCR was run by TCRdb on the reads, yielding one entry per CDR3 protein. The table records about 110,000 distinct CDR3 sequences, over 9.5% of them present only once. The source material was PBMCs, sequenced either directly or after in vitro stimulation (not recorded which). The receptors shown here come from a human donor in good health (CMV status not recorded). Some clones in this sample may be carry-over from other donors' samples. Both conserved end residues are part of each CDR3. Fields, in order: clone size, V gene, J gene, CDR3 protein. Expanded clones get a size class; other rows say once, few or many, or leave the size out.

clone_size: few; v_call: TRBV7-9; j_call: TRBJ2-1; cdr3_aa: CASSTGLAGTYNEQFF
clone_size: NA; v_call: TRBV11-3; j_call: TRBJ2-1; cdr3_aa: CASSLGVAGGPLEQFF
clone_size: many; v_call: TRBV27; j_call: TRBJ2-7; cdr3_aa: CASSLFSGTGVSYEQYF
clone_size: many; v_call: TRBV6-1; j_call: TRBJ2-3; cdr3_aa: CASISARSTDTQYF
clone_size: few; v_call: TRBV5-1; j_call: TRBJ2-5; cdr3_aa: CASSLRRGLVETQYF
clone_size: many; v_call: TRBV6-1; j_call: TRBJ2-6; cdr3_aa: CAITQSSGANVLTF
clone_size: NA; v_call: TRBV7-8; j_call: TRBJ2-2; cdr3_aa: CASSRLAGNTGELYF
clone_size: many; v_call: TRBV7-2; j_call: TRBJ1-5; cdr3_aa: CASSPGTGQGNQPQHF
clone_size: many; v_call: TRBV7-9; j_call: TRBJ2-5; cdr3_aa: CASSSHVAGEETQYF
clone_size: NA; v_call: TRBV12-3/TRBV12-4; j_call: TRBJ1-1; cdr3_aa: CASSSNRNTEAFF
clone_size: many; v_call: TRBV7-2; j_call: TRBJ2-5; cdr3_aa: CASSPRTGIETQYF
clone_size: NA; v_call: TRBV7-2; j_call: TRBJ2-7; cdr3_aa: CASNTRTGANEQYF
clone_size: few; v_call: TRBV6-2/TRBV6-3; j_call: TRBJ1-1; cdr3_aa: CASSPGPEAFF
clone_size: many; v_call: TRBV7-2; j_call: TRBJ1-2; cdr3_aa: CASSFSGSRSYTF
clone_size: many; v_call: TRBV4-1; j_call: TRBJ2-5; cdr3_aa: CASSEGGPLRETQYF
clone_size: many; v_call: TRBV6-1; j_call: TRBJ2-2; cdr3_aa: CASSRSGLAGNTGELFF
clone_size: NA; v_call: TRBV10-3; j_call: TRBJ2-3; cdr3_aa: CASETGTGILNTQYF
clone_size: few; v_call: TRBV19; j_call: TRBJ1-5; cdr3_aa: CASSDTTGGNQPQHF
clone_size: many; v_call: TRBV24-1; j_call: TRBJ2-5; cdr3_aa: CATSETGGSQETQYF
clone_size: many; v_call: TRBV2; j_call: TRBJ2-3; cdr3_aa: CASSEDGGGTDTQYF
clone_size: many; v_call: TRBV7-9; j_call: TRBJ2-5; cdr3_aa: CASSRRSETQYF
clone_size: many; v_call: TRBV5-1; j_call: TRBJ2-1; cdr3_aa: CASRASAYNEQFF
clone_size: many; v_call: TRBV7-2; j_call: TRBJ1-1; cdr3_aa: CASSLAAGEAFF
clone_size: few; v_call: TRBV2; j_call: TRBJ2-5; cdr3_aa: CASSGTGGGETQYF
clone_size: many; v_call: TRBV12-5; j_call: TRBJ2-7; cdr3_aa: CASGSSGSEEQYF
clone_size: NA; v_call: TRBV29-1; j_call: TRBJ2-7; cdr3_aa: CSVRFGYEQYF
clone_size: many; v_call: TRBV5-1; j_call: TRBJ2-2; cdr3_aa: CASAMSSSGNTGELFF
clone_size: NA; v_call: TRBV6-2/TRBV6-3; j_call: TRBJ2-1; cdr3_aa: CASSSGTAAYNEQFF
clone_size: many; v_call: TRBV2; j_call: TRBJ2-5; cdr3_aa: CASSDNLGGQETQYF
clone_size: many; v_call: TRBV7-2; j_call: TRBJ1-2; cdr3_aa: CASSTIQGGYTF
clone_size: few; v_call: TRBV18; j_call: TRBJ2-3; cdr3_aa: CASSPGLAESTDTQYF
clone_size: many; v_call: TRBV12-5; j_call: TRBJ1-2; cdr3_aa: CASGTDVSNYGYTF
clone_size: NA; v_call: TRBV7-2; j_call: TRBJ1-6; cdr3_aa: CASSLGAGTYSPLHF
clone_size: many; v_call: TRBV28; j_call: TRBJ2-7; cdr3_aa: CASSLGGQGRTYEQYF
clone_size: NA; v_call: TRBV7-8; j_call: TRBJ2-1; cdr3_aa: CASSSGLAGVRSYNEQFF
clone_size: few; v_call: TRBV4-1; j_call: TRBJ1-2; cdr3_aa: CASSQLSRTVSGTF
clone_size: many; v_call: TRBV28; j_call: TRBJ2-5; cdr3_aa: CASSSQREGGETQYF
clone_size: many; v_call: TRBV27; j_call: TRBJ2-2; cdr3_aa: CASSFYLPGLATMNTGELFF
clone_size: few; v_call: TRBV6-1; j_call: TRBJ2-3; cdr3_aa: CASKKRGADTQYF
clone_size: few; v_call: TRBV6-2/TRBV6-3; j_call: TRBJ1-2; cdr3_aa: CASSYSWSSTGGYTF
clone_size: many; v_call: TRBV18; j_call: TRBJ2-2; cdr3_aa: CASRTGGAGGELFF
clone_size: many; v_call: TRBV29-1; j_call: TRBJ2-3; cdr3_aa: CSAADRKSTDTQYF
clone_size: many; v_call: TRBV7-8; j_call: TRBJ1-2; cdr3_aa: CASSLGEMGYGYTF
clone_size: few; v_call: TRBV19; j_call: TRBJ1-6; cdr3_aa: CASSIEGAINSPLHF
clone_size: many; v_call: TRBV7-2; j_call: TRBJ2-7; cdr3_aa: CASSYRGGLWEQYF
clone_size: many; v_call: TRBV7-8; j_call: TRBJ2-1; cdr3_aa: CASSSRRLAAYNEQFF
clone_size: NA; v_call: TRBV7-6; j_call: TRBJ1-4; cdr3_aa: CASSLGRALITNEKLFF
clone_size: NA; v_call: TRBV5-1; j_call: TRBJ2-1; cdr3_aa: CASSFDADSYNEQFF
clone_size: many; v_call: TRBV20-1; j_call: TRBJ1-2; cdr3_aa: CSATPGGRGYTF
clone_size: many; v_call: TRBV20-1; j_call: TRBJ2-7; cdr3_aa: CSGSGGASSYEQYF
clone_size: few; v_call: TRBV5-1; j_call: TRBJ2-2; cdr3_aa: CASTAGLANTGELFF
clone_size: NA; v_call: TRBV2; j_call: TRBJ2-3; cdr3_aa: CASSREYPSTDTQYF
clone_size: many; v_call: TRBV19; j_call: TRBJ2-1; cdr3_aa: CASKGQGDNEQFF
clone_size: many; v_call: TRBV6-6; j_call: TRBJ1-5; cdr3_aa: CASNPGGASEQPQHF
clone_size: many; v_call: TRBV11-2; j_call: TRBJ2-3; cdr3_aa: CASSLAVWRDTQYF
clone_size: NA; v_call: TRBV7-4; j_call: TRBJ2-3; cdr3_aa: CASSLTDSTDTQYF
clone_size: NA; v_call: TRBV12-5; j_call: TRBJ1-2; cdr3_aa: CASGLYYGYTF
clone_size: many; v_call: TRBV28; j_call: TRBJ1-5; cdr3_aa: CASSRPGDGNQPQHF